This T cell receptor (beta chain) was identified in a study of T cell responses to AZD1222 COVID-19 vaccine. Per the germline V gene, CDR1 is DFQATT and CDR2 is SNEGSKA (reference sequence). Trimming removed 3 bases at V and 8 bases at J, with 13 bases between. CDR3 length: 13 amino acids. The repertoire was sequenced with immunoSEQ multiplex PCR; TCRdb's copy has only in-frame clones and lacks some. The table has roughly 50,000 clones, roughly 80% seen once; the top ten hold 6.6%. This sample comprised peripheral blood, obtained on day 0 of AZD1222 vaccination. This chain uses TRBV20-1 with TRBJ1-4; the D gene is possibly TRBD1 (6 bases). The sequence came from an adult in good health. The CDR3: CSASRRGGEKLFF. The CDR3 nucleotides are TGCAGTGCTAGTCGGAGGGGGGGGGAAAAACTGTTTTTT.